Listed below are T cell receptor beta chains from one sample, sequenced in a study of CD8+ T cells in alopecia areata. Measured with immunoSEQ multiplex PCR; TCRdb has only the in-frame clones, and not every one. This table has about 190,000 clones, about 64% appearing once. The input for sequencing was CD4+ T cells sorted from blood, taken at week 4, from a patient treated with tofacitinib. Receptors originate from a human donor with alopecia areata. Each CDR3 is given with its conserved first and last residue. D genes are given only for firm matches. Expanded clones are given a class, and other clones once, few, many or no size at all.

V	J	size	D	CDR3	DNA
TRBV10-2	TRBJ2-2	few	TRBD2	CASRLAGVNTGELFF	TGCGCCAGCCGCCTAGCGGGGGTTAACACCGGGGAGCTGTTTTTT
TRBV9	TRBJ2-7	-	-	CASSVGIGAYEQYF	TGTGCCAGCAGCGTAGGCATCGGAGCCTACGAGCAGTACTTC
TRBV29-1	TRBJ2-5	few	-	CSSVQETQYF	TGCAGCTCCGTGCAAGAGACCCAGTACTTC
TRBV30	TRBJ2-3	-	TRBD1	CAWSRQGDTQYF	TGTGCCTGGAGCAGACAGGGAGATACGCAGTATTTT
TRBV7-9	TRBJ2-6	-	-	CASRLQGGGANVLTF	TGTGCCAGCAGGCTCCAGGGTGGTGGGGCCAACGTCCTGACTTTC
TRBV2	TRBJ2-2	-	-	CASSQGNTGELFF	TGTGCCAGCAGTCAGGGGAACACCGGGGAGCTGTTTTTT
TRBV10-3	TRBJ2-5	-	TRBD2	CAISGTSGGASLGTQYF	TGTGCCATCAGCGGGACTAGCGGGGGGGCCTCTCTTGGGACCCAGTACTTC
TRBV7-2	TRBJ1-2	once	-	CASSLNTLYGYTF	TGTGCCAGCAGCTTAAACACCCTCTATGGCTACACCTTC
TRBV29-1	TRBJ2-5	-	-	CSARRGAGETQYF	TGCAGCGCCAGACGGGGGGCGGGGGAGACCCAGTACTTC
TRBV5-1	TRBJ1-1	-	-	CASSFGTGNTEAFF	TGCGCCAGCAGCTTCGGCACGGGTAACACTGAAGCTTTCTTT
TRBV5-1	TRBJ2-1	-	-	CASSSPAQSSYNEQFF	TGCGCCAGCAGCTCCCCCGCCCAGAGCTCCTACAATGAGCAGTTCTTC
TRBV5-1	TRBJ1-1	-	-	CASTTIGAGRSYTEAFF	TGCGCCAGCACCACAATCGGGGCAGGGCGATCGTACACTGAAGCTTTCTTT
TRBV18	TRBJ2-7	-	-	CASSPLAGTSHYEQYF	TGTGCCAGCTCACCGCTCGCAGGGACATCTCACTACGAGCAGTACTTC
TRBV4-2	TRBJ1-2	-	TRBD1	CASSQTRTGGGYTF	TGTGCCAGCAGCCAAACCAGGACAGGGGGCGGCTACACCTTC
TRBV4-3	TRBJ1-2	-	-	CASSQDALGMRGYTF	TGCGCCAGCAGCCAAGACGCTCTCGGGATGAGGGGCTACACCTTC
TRBV29-1	TRBJ2-3	-	-	CSVAQISTDTQYF	TGCAGCGTCGCACAGATTAGCACAGATACGCAGTATTTT
TRBV6-6	TRBJ1-6	-	TRBD1	CASKRQGSSYNSPLHF	TGTGCCAGCAAACGACAGGGAAGCTCCTATAATTCACCCCTCCACTTT
TRBV29-1	TRBJ1-1	once	-	CSVEGQPNTEAFF	TGCAGCGTTGAAGGACAGCCGAACACTGAAGCTTTCTTT
TRBV30	TRBJ1-6	-	-	CAWNRDNSPLHF	TGTGCCTGGAACAGGGACAATTCACCCCTCCACTTT
TRBV19	TRBJ1-2	-	-	CASSIIGLSRGYTF	TGTGCCAGTAGTATCATTGGGCTCAGTCGCGGCTACACCTTC
TRBV2	TRBJ2-6	-	-	CASSSQGSGANVLTF	TGTGCCAGCAGTTCACAGGGCTCTGGGGCCAACGTCCTGACTTTC
TRBV29-1	TRBJ1-1	-	-	CSVETRAVMNTEAFF	TGCAGCGTTGAAACGCGGGCAGTGATGAACACTGAAGCTTTCTTT
TRBV30	TRBJ2-5	-	TRBD1	CAPTTGEETQYF	TGTGCACCGACAACAGGGGAAGAGACCCAGTACTTC
TRBV7-2	TRBJ2-1	-	-	CASSLRQGSYNEQFF	TGTGCCAGCAGCTTACGTCAGGGCTCCTACAATGAGCAGTTCTTC
TRBV7-3	TRBJ1-1	-	-	CASSLTGQTTEAFF	TGTGCCAGCAGCCTAACCGGACAGACGACTGAAGCTTTCTTT
TRBV19	TRBJ1-1	few	-	CASSRGAKNTEAFF	TGTGCCAGTAGTCGGGGGGCGAAGAACACTGAAGCTTTCTTT
TRBV25-1	TRBJ1-2	-	-	CASSEGGRVDYGYTF	TGTGCCAGCAGTGAAGGTGGGAGGGTCGACTATGGCTACACCTTC
TRBV19	TRBJ2-3	-	-	CASSPREGATDTQYF	TGTGCCAGTAGTCCCCGGGAGGGGGCCACAGATACGCAGTATTTT
TRBV19	TRBJ1-6	-	-	CASSIDPGHFYSPLHF	TGTGCCAGTAGTATAGATCCGGGACACTTTTATTCACCCCTCCACTTT
TRBV4-1	TRBJ1-5	-	-	CASSQEGRFSNQPQHF	TGCGCCAGCAGCCAAGAAGGCAGATTTAGCAATCAGCCCCAGCATTTT
TRBV29-1	TRBJ2-3	-	-	CSVKGGPILLTDTQYF	TGCAGCGTAAAGGGGGGGCCTATTCTCCTCACAGATACGCAGTATTTT
TRBV2	TRBJ2-2	-	TRBD1	CASSEQQGYGELFF	TGTGCCAGCAGTGAACAACAGGGGTACGGGGAGCTGTTTTTT
TRBV4-2	TRBJ1-2	-	-	CASSQVPPTVGYGYTF	TGTGCCAGCAGCCAAGTCCCCCCGACTGTCGGCTATGGCTACACCTTC
TRBV27	TRBJ2-5	-	TRBD2	CASSLSRRGGEETQYF	TGTGCCAGCAGTTTAAGTCGGCGGGGGGGTGAAGAGACCCAGTACTTC
TRBV20-1	TRBJ1-1	-	-	CSATGGTEAFF	TGCAGTGCGACCGGGGGGACTGAAGCTTTCTTT
TRBV6-5	TRBJ1-2	-	TRBD1	CASSWAQGSGYGYTF	TGTGCCAGCAGTTGGGCACAGGGGTCAGGCTATGGCTACACCTTC
TRBV27	TRBJ2-6	-	-	CASSLLLPSGANVLTF	TGTGCCAGCAGTTTACTTTTACCCTCTGGGGCCAACGTCCTGACTTTC
TRBV7-9	TRBJ2-2	-	-	CASGGELFF	TGTGCCAGTGGAGGGGAGCTGTTTTTT
TRBV18	TRBJ1-2	once	-	CASSPPTRQSYGYTF	TGTGCCAGCTCACCTCCGACGAGACAGAGCTATGGCTACACCTTC
TRBV19	TRBJ1-6	-	TRBD1	CATHPTGGNSPLHF	TGTGCCACCCACCCAACAGGGGGTAATTCACCCCTCCACTTT
TRBV4-2	TRBJ2-5	once	TRBD2	CASSQVASGGAETQYF	TGTGCCAGCAGCCAAGTAGCTAGCGGGGGGGCCGAGACCCAGTACTTC
TRBV18	TRBJ1-6	-	-	CASSPPQRNSPLHF	TGTGCCAGCTCACCGCCGCAGCGTAATTCACCCCTCCACTTT
TRBV29-1	TRBJ1-6	few	-	CSVPGGPNNSPLHF	TGCAGCGTGCCGGGGGGGCCGAATAATTCACCCCTCCACTTT
TRBV25-1	TRBJ1-2	-	-	CASSESYTPNYGYTF	TGTGCCAGCAGTGAATCTTACACTCCCAACTATGGCTACACCTTC
TRBV29-1	TRBJ1-2	-	-	CSGITAGDYGYTF	TGCAGCGGCATAACAGCTGGGGACTATGGCTACACCTTC
TRBV29-1	TRBJ2-1	-	TRBD2	CSGRLAGASYNEQFF	TGCAGCGGACGACTAGCGGGGGCCTCCTACAATGAGCAGTTCTTC
TRBV7-2	TRBJ1-5	-	TRBD1	CASSQGGSNQPQHF	TGTGCCAGCAGCCAGGGGGGGAGCAATCAGCCCCAGCATTTT
TRBV6-1	TRBJ1-4	-	-	CASSGLSEKLFF	TGTGCCAGCAGCGGCTTGAGTGAAAAACTGTTTTTT
TRBV4-2	TRBJ1-1	-	-	CASSQDGQMNTEAFF	TGTGCCAGCAGCCAAGATGGGCAGATGAACACTGAAGCTTTCTTT
TRBV5-1	TRBJ1-6	-	-	CASSLESNSPLHF	TGCGCCAGCAGCTTGGAGAGCAATTCACCCCTCCACTTT
TRBV7-9	TRBJ2-1	-	TRBD2	CATLLAGGPSSYNEQFF	TGTGCCACCCTACTAGCGGGGGGTCCCAGCTCCTACAATGAGCAGTTCTTC
TRBV30	TRBJ2-7	-	-	CAWIAKGGGIYEQYF	TGTGCCTGGATTGCGAAGGGGGGAGGAATCTACGAGCAGTACTTC